A selection of T cell receptor beta chains follows, all from one sample in a study of identical twins. A single record per CDR3 protein comes from TCRdb applying MiXCR to the 5' RACE reads. Here the sample spans around 280,000 distinct CDR3 sequences, around 8.8% being singletons. These same data were also listed under a study on yellow fever vaccine responses in identical twins.

Source material: memory (CD45RO+) T cells sorted from blood. Every receptor here comes from a woman aged 18-29 years in good health. Both conserved end residues are part of each CDR3. Fields, in order: clone size, J gene, D gene, V gene, CDR3 DNA, CDR3 protein. The D gene is left open where the match is weak. Not every row has a clone size; where given, it reads once, few, many or a size class.

few	TRBJ1-5	TRBD1	TRBV28	TGTGCCAGCAGTTTACCCCCCCGTTCCGGGACAGGAAGGTTCAATCAGCCCCAGCATTTT	CASSLPPRSGTGRFNQPQHF
few	TRBJ2-1	TRBD2	TRBV5-1	TGCGCCACCCGTCTCGGGGGGGGGGGCAATGAGCAGTTCTTC	CATRLGGGGNEQFF
-	TRBJ2-1	TRBD2	TRBV3-1	TGTGCCAGCTGCAACCAGCGGGGTTGGAGAGGTGGGAATGAGCAGTTCTTC	CASCNQRGWRGGNEQFF
many	TRBJ1-1	-	TRBV5-1	TGCGCCAGCGAGACAGGAGGGACGAACACTGAAGCTTTCTTT	CASETGGTNTEAFF
-	TRBJ2-4	-	TRBV18	TGTGCCAGCTCACCGGGGCTCCCAAAGGAAAACATTCAGTACTTC	CASSPGLPKENIQYF
-	TRBJ1-1	-	TRBV9	TGTGCCAGCAGCGTAGGGTGGGGCACTGAAGCTTTCTTT	CASSVGWGTEAFF
few	TRBJ1-3	-	TRBV6-1	TGTGCCAGCGTAAGCTCTGGAAACACCATATATTTT	CASVSSGNTIYF
many	TRBJ2-5	-	TRBV11-2	TGTGCCAGCAGCATGGCGGAAACCCAGTACTTC	CASSMAETQYF
-	TRBJ2-1	-	TRBV7-2	TGTGCCAGCAGCCTAGAGGCGGGGCTGGGGCAGTTCTTC	CASSLEAGLGQFF
-	TRBJ2-3	-	TRBV12-5	TGTGCTAGTGGTTTGGTACTTGGACAGCTCACAGATACGCAGTATTTT	CASGLVLGQLTDTQYF